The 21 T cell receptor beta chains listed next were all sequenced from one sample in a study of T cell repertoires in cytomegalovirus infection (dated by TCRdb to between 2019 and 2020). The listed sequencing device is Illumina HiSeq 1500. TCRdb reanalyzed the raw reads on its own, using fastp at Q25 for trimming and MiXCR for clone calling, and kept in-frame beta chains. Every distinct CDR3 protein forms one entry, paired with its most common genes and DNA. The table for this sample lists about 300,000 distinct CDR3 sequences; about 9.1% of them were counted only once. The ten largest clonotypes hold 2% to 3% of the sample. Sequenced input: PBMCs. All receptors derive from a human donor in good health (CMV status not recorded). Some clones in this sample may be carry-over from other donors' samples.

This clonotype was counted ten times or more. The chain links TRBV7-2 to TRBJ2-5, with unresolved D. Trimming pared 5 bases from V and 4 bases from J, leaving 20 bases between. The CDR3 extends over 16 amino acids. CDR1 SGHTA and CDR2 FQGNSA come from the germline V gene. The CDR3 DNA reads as TGTGCCAGCAGCGGGCTAGTCAAGGCTGAAAGAGAGACCCAGTACTTC. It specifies CASSGLVKAERETQYF.

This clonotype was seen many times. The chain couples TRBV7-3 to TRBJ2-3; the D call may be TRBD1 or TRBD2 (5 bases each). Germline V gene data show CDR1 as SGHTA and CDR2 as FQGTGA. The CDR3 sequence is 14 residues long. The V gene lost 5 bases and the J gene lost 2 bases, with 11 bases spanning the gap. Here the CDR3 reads CASSRDPPTDTQYF. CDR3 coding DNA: TGTGCCAGCAGCAGGGACCCCCCCACAGATACGCAGTATTTT.

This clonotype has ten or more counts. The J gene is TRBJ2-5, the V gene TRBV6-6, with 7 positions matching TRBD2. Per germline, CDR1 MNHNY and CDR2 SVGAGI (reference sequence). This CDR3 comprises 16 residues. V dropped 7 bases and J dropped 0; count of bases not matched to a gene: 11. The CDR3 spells CASTEGGGGYQETQYF. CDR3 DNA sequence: TGTGCCAGCACCGAGGGTGGGGGGGGATACCAAGAGACCCAGTACTTC.

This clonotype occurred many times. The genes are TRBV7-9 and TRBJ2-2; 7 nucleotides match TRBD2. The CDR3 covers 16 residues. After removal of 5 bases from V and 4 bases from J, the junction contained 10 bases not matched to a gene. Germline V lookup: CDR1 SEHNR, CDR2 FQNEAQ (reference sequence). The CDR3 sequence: CASSPSGGGPTGELFF. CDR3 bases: TGTGCCAGCAGCCCCTCTGGCGGGGGTCCCACCGGGGAGCTGTTTTTT. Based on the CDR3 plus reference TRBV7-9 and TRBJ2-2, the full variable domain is DTGVSQNPRHKITKRGQNVTFRCDPISEHNRLYWYRQTLGQGPEFLTYFQNEAQLEKSRLLSDRFSAERPKGSFSTLEIQRTEQGDSAMYLCASSPSGGGPTGELFFGEGSRLTVL.

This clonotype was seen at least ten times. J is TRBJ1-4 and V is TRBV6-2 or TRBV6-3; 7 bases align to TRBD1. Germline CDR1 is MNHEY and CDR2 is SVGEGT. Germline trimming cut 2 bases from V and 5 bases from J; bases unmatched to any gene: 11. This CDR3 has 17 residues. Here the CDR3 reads CASSYTMDRNGNEKLFF. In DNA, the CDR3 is TGTGCCAGCAGTTACACTATGGACAGGAACGGAAATGAAAAACTGTTTTTT.

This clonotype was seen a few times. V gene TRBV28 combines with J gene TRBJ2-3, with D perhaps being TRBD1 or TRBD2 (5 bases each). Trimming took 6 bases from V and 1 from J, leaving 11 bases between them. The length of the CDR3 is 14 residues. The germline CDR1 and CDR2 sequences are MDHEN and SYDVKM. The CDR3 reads CASRAQGGTDTQYF. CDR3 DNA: TGTGCCAGCAGAGCCCAGGGAGGCACAGATACGCAGTATTTT.

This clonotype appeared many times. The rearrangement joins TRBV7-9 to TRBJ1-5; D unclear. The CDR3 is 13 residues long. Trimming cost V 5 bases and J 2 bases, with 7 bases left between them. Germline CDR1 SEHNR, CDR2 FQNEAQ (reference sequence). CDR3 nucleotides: TGTGCCAGCAGCAGGGCGGGCAATCAGCCCCAGCATTTT. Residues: CASSRAGNQPQHF.

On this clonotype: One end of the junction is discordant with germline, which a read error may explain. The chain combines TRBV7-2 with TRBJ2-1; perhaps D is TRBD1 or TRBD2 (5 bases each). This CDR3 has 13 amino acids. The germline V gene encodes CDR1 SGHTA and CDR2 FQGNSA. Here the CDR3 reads CASSLGTYNEQIF. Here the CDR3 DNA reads TGTGCCAGCAGCTTGGGGACCTACAATGAGCAGATCTTC.

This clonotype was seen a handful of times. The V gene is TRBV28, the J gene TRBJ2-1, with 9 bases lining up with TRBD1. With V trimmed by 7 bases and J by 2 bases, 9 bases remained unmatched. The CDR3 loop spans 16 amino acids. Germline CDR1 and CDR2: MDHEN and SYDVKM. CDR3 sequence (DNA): TGTGCCAGCAATATCGGACAGGGGATCCCCTACAATGAGCAGTTCTTC. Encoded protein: CASNIGQGIPYNEQFF. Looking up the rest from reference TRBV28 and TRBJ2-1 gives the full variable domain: DVKVTQSSRYLVKRTGEKVFLECVQDMDHENMFWYRQDPGLGLRLIYFSYDVKMKEKGDIPEGYSVSREKKERFSLILESASTNQTSMYLCASNIGQGIPYNEQFFGPGTRLTVL.

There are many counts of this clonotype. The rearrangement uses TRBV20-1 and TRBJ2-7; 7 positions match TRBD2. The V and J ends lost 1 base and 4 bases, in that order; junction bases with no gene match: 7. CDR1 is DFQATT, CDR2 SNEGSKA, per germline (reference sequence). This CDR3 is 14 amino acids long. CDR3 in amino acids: CSARASGVLYEQYV. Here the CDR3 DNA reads TGCAGTGCTAGAGCCAGCGGGGTACTTTACGAGCAGTACGTC.

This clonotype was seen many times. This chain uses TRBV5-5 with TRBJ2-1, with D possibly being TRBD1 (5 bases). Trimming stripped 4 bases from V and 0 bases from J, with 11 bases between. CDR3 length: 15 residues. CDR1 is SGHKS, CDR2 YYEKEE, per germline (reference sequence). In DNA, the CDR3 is TGTGCCAGCAGCCTGGACATGCCCTCCTACAATGAGCAGTTCTTC. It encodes CASSLDMPSYNEQFF.

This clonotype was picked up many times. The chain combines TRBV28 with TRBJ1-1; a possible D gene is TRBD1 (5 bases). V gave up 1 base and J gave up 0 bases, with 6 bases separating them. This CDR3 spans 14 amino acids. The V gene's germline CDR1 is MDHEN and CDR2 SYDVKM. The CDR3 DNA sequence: TGTGCCAGCAGTTTATACAGGTTGAACACTGAAGCTTTCTTT. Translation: CASSLYRLNTEAFF.

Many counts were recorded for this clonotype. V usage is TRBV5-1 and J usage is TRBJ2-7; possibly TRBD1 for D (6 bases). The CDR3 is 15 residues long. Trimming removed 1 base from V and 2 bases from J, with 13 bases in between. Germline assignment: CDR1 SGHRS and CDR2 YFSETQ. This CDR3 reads CASSLLGGETYEQYF. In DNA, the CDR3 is TGCGCCAGCAGCTTGCTAGGGGGTGAAACCTACGAGCAGTACTTC.

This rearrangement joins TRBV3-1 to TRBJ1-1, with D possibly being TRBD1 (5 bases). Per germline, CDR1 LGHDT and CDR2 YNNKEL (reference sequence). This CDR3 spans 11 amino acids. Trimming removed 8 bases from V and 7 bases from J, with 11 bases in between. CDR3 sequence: CASSGAGEAFF. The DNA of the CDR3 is TGTGCCAGCTCCGGGGCGGGTGAAGCTTTCTTT.

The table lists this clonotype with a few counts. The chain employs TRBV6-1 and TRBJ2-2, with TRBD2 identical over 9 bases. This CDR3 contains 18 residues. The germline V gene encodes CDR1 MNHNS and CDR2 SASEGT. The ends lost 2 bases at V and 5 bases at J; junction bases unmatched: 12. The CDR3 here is CASSERASGDRGTGELFF. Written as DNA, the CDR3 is TGTGCCAGCAGTGAAAGGGCTAGCGGGGACCGAGGGACCGGGGAGCTGTTTTTT.

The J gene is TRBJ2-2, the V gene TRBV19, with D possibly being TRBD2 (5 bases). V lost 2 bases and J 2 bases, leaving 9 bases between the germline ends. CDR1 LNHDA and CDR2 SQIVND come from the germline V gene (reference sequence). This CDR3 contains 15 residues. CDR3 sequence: CASSIRELNTGELFF. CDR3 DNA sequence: TGTGCCAGTAGTATAAGGGAGCTTAACACCGGGGAGCTGTTTTTT.

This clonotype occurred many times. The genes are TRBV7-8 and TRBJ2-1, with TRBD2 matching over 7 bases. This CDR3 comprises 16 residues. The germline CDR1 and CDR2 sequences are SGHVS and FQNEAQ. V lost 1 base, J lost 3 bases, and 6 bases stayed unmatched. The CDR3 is CASSLGVGRDYNEQFF. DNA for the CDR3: TGTGCCAGCAGCTTAGGGGTAGGGAGGGACTACAATGAGCAGTTCTTC.

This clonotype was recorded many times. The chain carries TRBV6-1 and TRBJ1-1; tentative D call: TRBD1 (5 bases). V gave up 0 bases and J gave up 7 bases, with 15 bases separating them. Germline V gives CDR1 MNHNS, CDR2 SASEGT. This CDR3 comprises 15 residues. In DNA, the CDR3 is TGTGCCAGCAGTGAAGCAGGGACTCACCACTATGAAGCTTTCTTT. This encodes CASSEAGTHHYEAFF.

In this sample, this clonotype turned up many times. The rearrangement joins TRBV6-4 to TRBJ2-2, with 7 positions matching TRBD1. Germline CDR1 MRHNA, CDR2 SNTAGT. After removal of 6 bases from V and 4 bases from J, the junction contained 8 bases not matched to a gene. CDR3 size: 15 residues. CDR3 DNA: TGTGCCAGCAGCAATAAGGGGGCTAGCACCGGGGAGCTGTTTTTT. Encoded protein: CASSNKGASTGELFF.

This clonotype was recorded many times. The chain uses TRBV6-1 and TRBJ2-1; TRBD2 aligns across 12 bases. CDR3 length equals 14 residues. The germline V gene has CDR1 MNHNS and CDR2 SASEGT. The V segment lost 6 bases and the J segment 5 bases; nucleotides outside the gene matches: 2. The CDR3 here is CASRRLAGDNEQFF. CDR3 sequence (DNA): TGTGCCAGCAGACGACTAGCGGGGGACAATGAGCAGTTCTTC.

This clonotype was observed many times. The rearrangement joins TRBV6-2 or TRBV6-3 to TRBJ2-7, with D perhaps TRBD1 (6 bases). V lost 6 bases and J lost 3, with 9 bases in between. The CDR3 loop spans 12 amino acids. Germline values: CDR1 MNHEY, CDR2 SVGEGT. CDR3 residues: CASSPQGYEQYV. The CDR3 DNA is TGTGCCAGCAGCCCACAGGGCTACGAGCAGTACGTC.